These 24 T cell receptor beta chains share one sample of origin, sequenced in a study of shared clonotypes between healthy human individuals. Repertoires were generated with immunoSEQ multiplex PCR, while TCRdb's copy carries only in-frame clones and drops some. The sample shows around 980,000 clones, roughly 74% of them seen only once. Sample: memory CD4+ T cells from PBMCs. As to subset: CD45RA-negative fraction. These receptors came from a man aged 18 to 29 in good health. Some clones in this sample may be carry-over from other donors' samples.

This chain uses TRBV11-2 with TRBJ2-1; weak D call: TRBD1 (7 bases). CDR3 length equals 17 residues. V lost 4 bases, J lost 4 bases, and 20 bases lay in between. Germline V gene data show CDR1 as SGHAT and CDR2 as FQNNGV. The CDR3 DNA reads TGTGCCAGCAGCTCGCGAGGGGCGGGACAGAGATACAATGAGCAGTTCTTC. Translating gives CASSSRGAGQRYNEQFF.

This chain uses TRBV6-1 with TRBJ2-2, with D perhaps TRBD2 (6 bases). The CDR3 runs to 15 residues. V was trimmed by 2 bases and J by 6 bases, leaving 13 bases between them. Per the germline V gene, CDR1 is MNHNS and CDR2 is SASEGT. CDR3 region: CASSEFIGGAGELFF. The CDR3 DNA follows: TGTGCCAGCAGTGAATTTATCGGGGGAGCCGGGGAGCTGTTTTTT.

The V gene is TRBV27, the J gene TRBJ1-1; the D is unclear. The CDR3 runs 13 residues. Germline loops: CDR1 MNHEY, CDR2 SMNVEV (reference sequence). Trimming shortened V by 2 bases and J by 11 bases, and 15 bases separated the two germline ends. The CDR3 bases are TGTGCCAGCAGTTTAGGGCACGGATTGGTGGCTTTCTTT. Translation gives CASSLGHGLVAFF.

The J gene is TRBJ1-1, the V gene TRBV6-1; D unclear. V lost 4 bases, J lost 4 bases, and 10 bases lay in between. The germline V gene has CDR1 MNHNS and CDR2 SASEGT. The CDR3 spans 13 residues. CDR3 coding DNA: TGTGCCAGCAGTGTATCAGTCGGCACTGAAGCTTTCTTT. Its protein is CASSVSVGTEAFF.

The rearrangement joins TRBV19 to TRBJ1-5; a weak D match, TRBD1 (6 bases). Germline values: CDR1 LNHDA, CDR2 SQIVND (reference sequence). The CDR3 sequence is 17 residues long. V gave up 9 bases and J gave up 5 bases, with 26 bases separating them. The CDR3 sequence: CASNRNRGGGAHQPQHF. CDR3 coding DNA: TGTGCCAGCAACCGGAATAGAGGGGGGGGTGCTCATCAGCCCCAGCATTTT.

The rearrangement joins TRBV29-1 to TRBJ2-7, with TRBD1 matching 12 bases. Trimming removed 5 bases from V and 7 bases from J; junction bases left unmatched: 6. The CDR3 is 13 amino acids. Germline values: CDR1 SQVTM, CDR2 ANQGSEA. The CDR3 nucleotides are TGCAGCGTTCAGGGACAGGGGGCGTTGGAGCAGTACTTC. Protein: CSVQGQGALEQYF.

This clone appeared once. CDR3 bases: TGTGCCAGTAGTATAAACGGGAGGGGCAATCAGCCCCAGCATTTT. Its translation: CASSINGRGNQPQHF. This chain links TRBV19 with TRBJ1-5; no clear D. In germline, CDR1 is LNHDA, CDR2 SQIVND (reference sequence). The CDR3 has 15 amino acids. V lost 2 bases to trimming and J lost 2 bases, with 10 bases between them.

This clone was detected a few times. Within the sample, other DNA sequences also encode this same CDR3. The genes are TRBV18 and TRBJ2-3, with D possibly TRBD2 on 6 matching bases. The CDR3 runs to 14 residues. Trimming took 0 bases from V and 3 from J, leaving 7 bases between them. Looked up from germline, CDR1 is KGHSH and CDR2 is LQKENI. The CDR3 reads CASSPPAGTDTQYF. DNA for the CDR3: TGTGCCAGCTCACCACCGGCGGGAACAGATACGCAGTATTTT. The full variable domain, with the rest looked up from reference TRBV18 and TRBJ2-3, is NAGVMQNPRHLVRRRGQEARLRCSPMKGHSHVYWYRQLPEEGLKFMVYLQKENIIDESGMPKERFSAEFPKEGPSILRIQQVVRGDSAAYFCASSPPAGTDTQYFGPGTRLTVL.

The chain employs TRBV12-2 and TRBJ1-5. TRBV12-2 is noted as a pseudogene. CDR3 length: 16 amino acids. The CDR3 DNA sequence: TGTGCAAGTCGCCCCGTATGGGGGGTAAGCAATCAGCCCCAGCATTTT. Encoded protein: CASRPVWGVSNQPQHF.

This chain joins TRBV5-4 and TRBJ2-5; no clear D. The CDR3 sequence is 15 residues long. Trimming shortened V by 0 bases and J by 2 bases, and 11 bases separated the two germline ends. Germline CDR1 reads SGHNT; CDR2 reads YYREEE (reference sequence). CDR3 sequence reads: CASSLEGGAQETQYF. The CDR3 DNA is TGTGCCAGCAGCTTGGAGGGTGGTGCTCAAGAGACCCAGTACTTC.

The CDR3 nucleotides are TGTGCCAGCAGTTTAGGTGTAATCTCCTACGAGCAGTACTTC. Translation gives CASSLGVISYEQYF. The gene calls are TRBV27 and TRBJ2-7; D gene ambiguous. Germline assignment: CDR1 MNHEY and CDR2 SMNVEV (reference sequence). The CDR3 consists of 14 residues. V was clipped by 2 bases and J by 0 bases, with 8 bases between them.

This chain joins TRBV28 and TRBJ2-7; 8 nucleotides align to TRBD1. The germline CDR1 and CDR2 sequences are MDHEN and SYDVKM. This CDR3 is 15 amino acids long. With V trimmed by 7 bases and J by 2 bases, 10 bases remained unmatched. The CDR3 here is CASTLTGTGAYEQYF. CDR3 bases: TGTGCCAGCACCCTTACCGGGACAGGAGCCTACGAGCAGTACTTC.

The chain recombines TRBV7-9 with TRBJ2-3, with 7 bases lining up with TRBD1. The V segment lost 5 bases and the J segment 2 bases; nucleotides outside the gene matches: 4. The CDR3 spans 14 residues. Germline V gene lookup returns CDR1 SEHNR and CDR2 FQNEAQ (reference sequence). The DNA of the CDR3 is TGTGCCAGCAGCGGAACAGGGGTCACAGATACGCAGTATTTT. It yields the protein CASSGTGVTDTQYF. Full variable domain (rest looked up from reference TRBV7-9 and TRBJ2-3): DTGVSQNPRHKITKRGQNVTFRCDPISEHNRLYWYRQTLGQGPEFLTYFQNEAQLEKSRLLSDRFSAERPKGSFSTLEIQRTEQGDSAMYLCASSGTGVTDTQYFGPGTRLTVL.

The chain couples TRBV28 to TRBJ1-1; a possible D gene is TRBD1 (6 bases). CDR3 size: 15 residues. V lost 6 bases to trimming and J lost 1 base, with 15 bases between them. CDR1 MDHEN and CDR2 SYDVKM come from the germline V gene. The CDR3 sequence is CASRQGGGRNTEAFF. CDR3 nucleotides: TGTGCCAGCAGGCAGGGCGGGGGGCGGAACACTGAAGCTTTCTTT. The variable domain in full, completed from reference TRBV28 and TRBJ1-1, reads DVKVTQSSRYLVKRTGEKVFLECVQDMDHENMFWYRQDPGLGLRLIYFSYDVKMKEKGDIPEGYSVSREKKERFSLILESASTNQTSMYLCASRQGGGRNTEAFFGQGTRLTVV.

The gene calls are TRBV6-5 and TRBJ2-1, with TRBD2 matching 10 bases. CDR1 is MNHEY and CDR2 is SVGAGI in the germline V gene. V gave up 4 bases and J gave up 9 bases; unmatched junction bases: 12. This CDR3 has 16 amino acids. The CDR3 region has the DNA TGTGCCAGCAGTTCGGAGCGGGAGGGCCGCATTGGTGAGCAGTTCTTC. Residues: CASSSEREGRIGEQFF.

The rearrangement uses TRBV27 and TRBJ1-1, with a possible D match to TRBD1 (6 bases). Trimming removed 1 base at V and 4 bases at J, with 10 bases between. The germline V gene has CDR1 MNHEY and CDR2 SMNVEV (reference sequence). CDR3 length: 14 amino acids. CDR3 protein: CASSLYREVTEAFF. In DNA form, the CDR3 reads TGTGCCAGCAGTTTATACAGGGAGGTCACTGAAGCTTTCTTT.

This chain uses TRBV19 with TRBJ2-3; D is unclear. Trimming pared 1 base from V and 4 bases from J, leaving 9 bases between. The CDR3 covers 14 residues. Germline CDR1 reads LNHDA; CDR2 reads SQIVND (reference sequence). CDR3: CASSIGASSDTQYF. The CDR3 DNA reads as TGTGCCAGTAGTATAGGAGCCAGCTCAGATACGCAGTATTTT.

In its sample, this clone was seen once. Here the CDR3 reads CASSFTSGSYTDTQYF. DNA for the CDR3: TGTGCCAGCAGCTTCACTAGCGGGAGCTACACAGATACGCAGTATTTT. The J gene is TRBJ2-3, the V gene TRBV11-1; 11 bases are shared with TRBD2. In germline, CDR1 is SGHAT, CDR2 FQDESV (reference sequence). After removal of 3 bases from V and 2 bases from J, the junction contained 4 bases not matched to a gene. The CDR3 runs 16 residues.

V is TRBV5-6 and J is TRBJ1-6; D might be TRBD1 (6 bases). Trimming stripped 4 bases from V and 7 bases from J, with 15 bases between. CDR3 size: 15 residues. Germline-derived CDR1 and CDR2 are SGHDT and YYEEEE. The CDR3 protein is CASSAETGQNSPLHF. The CDR3 nucleotides read TGTGCCAGCAGCGCCGAAACAGGGCAGAATTCACCCCTCCACTTT. Together with reference TRBV5-6 and TRBJ1-6, the CDR3 gives the full variable domain: DAGVTQSPTHLIKTRGQQVTLRCSPKSGHDTVSWYQQALGQGPQFIFQYYEEEERQRGNFPDRFSGHQFPNYSSELNVNALLLGDSALYLCASSAETGQNSPLHFGNGTRLTVT.

A note on this clone: A clone one base away is much larger, so this may be a read error. The chain couples TRBV7-9 to TRBJ2-5; D gene uncertain. CDR3 length: 12 amino acids. The germline CDR1 and CDR2 sequences are SEHNR and FQNEAQ (reference sequence). CDR3 sequence: CTSSLGGQTQYF. The CDR3 region has the DNA TGTACCAGCAGCTTAGGCGGTCAGACCCAGTACTTC.

V gene TRBV5-1 combines with J gene TRBJ1-2; D is unresolved. V lost 4 bases to trimming and J lost 3 bases, with 10 bases between them. The CDR3 extends over 13 amino acids. Germline values: CDR1 SGHRS, CDR2 YFSETQ. In DNA, the CDR3 is TGCGCCAGCAGCCACCCCGTGGACTATGGCTACACCTTC. This gives the protein CASSHPVDYGYTF.

The chain has TRBV28 and TRBJ1-1; maybe TRBD1 (6 bases). Germline assignment: CDR1 MDHEN and CDR2 SYDVKM. The CDR3 consists of 16 residues. Between the trimmed V and J ends, which lost 2 bases and 1 base, there was a span of 14 bases. The CDR3 region is CASSLNPGAGNTEAFF. The CDR3, as DNA: TGTGCCAGCAGTTTAAACCCAGGGGCAGGGAACACTGAAGCTTTCTTT.

Many counts were recorded for this clone. The J gene is TRBJ2-1, the V gene TRBV19; TRBD1 aligns across 7 bases. The CDR3 length is 16 residues. V trimming: 4 bases; J trimming: 3 bases; junction bases outside the gene matches: 9. Germline V lookup: CDR1 LNHDA, CDR2 SQIVND (reference sequence). The CDR3 region is CASSKNTGTVYNEQFF. The CDR3 region has the DNA TGTGCCAGTAGTAAAAATACCGGGACAGTCTACAATGAGCAGTTCTTC.

This clone appeared a single time. This rearrangement joins TRBV7-2 to TRBJ2-1; 11 positions match TRBD1. V dropped 3 bases and J dropped 7; count of bases not matched to a gene: 14. The CDR3 length is 18 residues. Germline assignment: CDR1 SGHTA and CDR2 FQGNSA. Here the CDR3 DNA reads TGTGCCAGCAGCTTTGGACAGGGGGCTAGCGGGGCAGGTAATGAGCAGTTCTTC. Encoded protein: CASSFGQGASGAGNEQFF. The entire variable domain, with the rest obtained from reference TRBV7-2 and TRBJ2-1, is as follows: GAGVSQSPSNKVTEKGKDVELRCDPISGHTALYWYRQSLGQGLEFLIYFQGNSAPDKSGLPSDRFSAERTGGSVSTLTIQRTQQEDSAVYLCASSFGQGASGAGNEQFFGPGTRLTVL.